The rows below give T cell receptor beta chains drawn from one sample of a study of Graves' ophthalmopathy and Graves' hyperthyroidism. TCRdb analysed the multiplex PCR reads with MiXCR anew, one entry per CDR3 protein. This table holds nearly 400,000 distinct CDR3 sequences, around 20% found once. Sequences were obtained from peripheral blood. Source of these receptors: a woman aged 18-30 years with Graves' ophthalmopathy. Each CDR3 is given with its conserved first and last residue. D genes are given only for firm matches. A row's size may be missing; if present it is once, few, many or a size class.

J gene,clone size,CDR3 length,D gene,V gene,CDR3 DNA,CDR3 protein
TRBJ1-2,.,14,TRBD1,TRBV24-1,TGTGCCACCAGTGACGACGGGACAGGGGATGGCTACACCTTC,CATSDDGTGDGYTF
TRBJ1-1,.,13,.,TRBV28,TGTGCCAGCTGGAGAACCCAAAACACTGAAGCTTTCTTT,CASWRTQNTEAFF
TRBJ1-5,many,14,.,TRBV6-2/TRBV6-3,TGTGCCACCACGGACACGAATAGCAATCAGCCCCAGCATTTT,CATTDTNSNQPQHF
TRBJ2-4,many,15,.,TRBV7-2,TGTGCCAGCAGCTTCCAGGGGTTAGCCAAAAACATTCAGTACTTC,CASSFQGLAKNIQYF
TRBJ2-2,many,15,TRBD1,TRBV19,TGTGCCAGTAGACCGGGACAGGGGGCGTCCGGGGAGCTGTTTTTT,CASRPGQGASGELFF
TRBJ2-5,many,15,.,TRBV5-1,TGCGCCAGCAGCTTTACACCAAGGACACAAGAGACCCAGTACTTC,CASSFTPRTQETQYF
TRBJ2-5,many,13,.,TRBV18,TGTGCCAGCTCACCGGGGGACAAAGAGACCCAGTACTTC,CASSPGDKETQYF
TRBJ2-2,many,13,.,TRBV28,TGTGCCCATAAGACGGAGAACACCGGGGAGCTGTTTTTT,CAHKTENTGELFF
TRBJ2-5,many,15,.,TRBV25-1,TGTGCCAGCAGTGAATACGGGACTCGACAAGAGACCCAGTACTTC,CASSEYGTRQETQYF
TRBJ2-5,many,15,.,TRBV18,TGTGCCAGCTCACCACAAGTGGGACCACAAGAGACCCAGTACTTC,CASSPQVGPQETQYF
TRBJ2-2,.,15,.,TRBV12-3/TRBV12-4,TGTGCCAGCAGTTTTCAGACTCTCGGACCCGGGGAGCTGTTTTTT,CASSFQTLGPGELFF
TRBJ2-7,many,14,.,TRBV28,TGTGCCAGCACAGCCGGGACACGGGCCCACGAGCAGTACTTC,CASTAGTRAHEQYF
TRBJ1-1,many,14,.,TRBV11-2,TGTGCCAGCAGCTTTGACAGTTGGAGCACTGAAGCTTTCTTT,CASSFDSWSTEAFF
TRBJ1-1,many,20,.,TRBV27,TGTGCCAGCAGTTCGAAACCGCCGGGACACTGGGGTATTGTGGACACTGAAGCTTTCTTT,CASSSKPPGHWGIVDTEAFF
TRBJ1-1,many,14,TRBD1,TRBV25-1,TGTGCCAGCAGTTCATACAGGGGGCGGTCTGAAGCCTTCTTT,CASSSYRGRSEAFF